The 9 T cell receptor beta chains presented below share a single source sample, sequenced in a study of T cell responses to AZD1222 COVID-19 vaccine. Generated by immunoSEQ multiplex PCR, the TCRdb table keeps only in-frame clones and is missing some. Found here are about 160,000 clones, roughly 94% of them singletons; the top ten hold about 4.6%. Sequences were derived from peripheral blood, sampled 28 days after the second AZD1222 dose. These receptor sequences come from an adult who received the AZD1222 COVID-19 vaccine.

The genes are TRBV30 and TRBJ2-5; D perhaps matches TRBD2 (6 bases). Germline CDR1 and CDR2: GTSNPN and SVGIG (reference sequence). Trimming took off 1 base at V and 5 bases at J, with 11 bases between the two ends. The CDR3 runs 13 residues. In nucleotides, the CDR3 is TGTGCCTGGAGTGGCGGGGTCCGGGAGACCCAGTACTTC. Residues: CAWSGGVRETQYF. The full variable domain, rest sourced from reference TRBV30 and TRBJ2-5, is SQTIHQWPATLVQPVGSPLSLECTVEGTSNPNLYWYRQAAGRGLQLLFYSVGIGQISSEVPQNLSASRPQDRQFILSSKKLLLSDSGFYLCAWSGGVRETQYFGPGTRLLVL.

This sequence joins TRBV11-1 and TRBJ1-1; TRBD1 aligns across 8 bases. Trimming removed 4 bases from V and 1 base from J; junction bases left unmatched: 5. In germline, CDR1 is SGHAT, CDR2 FQDESV (reference sequence). This CDR3 spans 15 amino acids. CDR3 DNA sequence: TGTGCCAGCAGCTCGCGGACAGGGCCGAACACTGAAGCTTTCTTT. Protein product: CASSSRTGPNTEAFF.

This chain links TRBV5-1 with TRBJ2-6; no clear D gene. Germline CDR1 SGHRS, CDR2 YFSETQ. The V end lost 1 base, the J end lost 0 bases, and 8 bases lay between the germline ends. This CDR3 has 16 amino acids. The CDR3 sequence is CASSLYPSSGANVLTF. In DNA form, the CDR3 reads TGCGCCAGCAGCTTGTATCCTAGCTCTGGGGCCAACGTCCTGACTTTC.

The V gene is TRBV19, the J gene TRBJ2-5; maybe TRBD2 (5 bases). The CDR3 runs to 13 residues. Trimming cost V 5 bases and J 5 bases, with 12 bases left between them. Germline-derived CDR1 and CDR2 are LNHDA and SQIVND (reference sequence). DNA for the CDR3: TGTGCCAGTAGTTGGACGAGGGAGGAGACCCAGTACTTC. Amino acids: CASSWTREETQYF.

This rearrangement joins TRBV10-3 to TRBJ1-6, with 8 bases matching TRBD1. V lost 0 bases and J lost 9; bases outside the gene matches: 16. The CDR3 has 19 residues. In germline, CDR1 is ENHRY, CDR2 SYGVKD. The CDR3 region is CAISESGQGATARSSPLHF. The DNA of the CDR3 is TGTGCCATCAGTGAGTCGGGGCAGGGGGCCACCGCGAGGAGTTCACCCCTCCACTTT.

This clone appeared a few times. The rearrangement uses TRBV28 and TRBJ2-7; 9 bases fit TRBD2. The germline CDR1 and CDR2 sequences are MDHEN and SYDVKM. The CDR3 totals 15 residues. V trimming: 5 bases; J trimming: 3 bases; junction bases outside the gene matches: 8. CDR3: CASSPSGRRDYEQYF. For the CDR3, the DNA is TGTGCCAGCAGTCCCAGCGGGAGGCGAGACTACGAGCAGTACTTC.

The sample holds one count of this clone. V is TRBV18 and J is TRBJ2-7; 12 bases agree with TRBD1. The trim removed 3 bases at V and 7 bases at J, leaving 4 bases unmatched. CDR1 and CDR2 from the germline V gene are KGHSH and LQKENI. The CDR3 is made up of 14 amino acids. For the CDR3, the DNA is TGTGCCAGCTCACCGGGACAGGGGGCGGGTGAGCAGTACTTC. This gives the protein CASSPGQGAGEQYF.

This chain uses TRBV19 with TRBJ1-5; 7 nucleotides align to TRBD1. The V segment lost 4 bases and the J segment 7 bases; nucleotides outside the gene matches: 7. The germline CDR1 and CDR2 sequences are LNHDA and SQIVND (reference sequence). This CDR3 contains 14 residues. CDR3 nucleotide sequence: TGTGCCAGTAGTAGGGAGGGGGCATTCCAGCCCCAGCATTTT. Its translation is CASSREGAFQPQHF.

In nucleotides, the CDR3 is TGTGCCAGCAGTTCTAGCGGGAGGGCCGTAAAACACGAGCAGTACTTC. Amino acid sequence: CASSSSGRAVKHEQYF. The chain is built from TRBV27 and TRBJ2-7, with TRBD2 matching 12 bases. Germline CDR1 is MNHEY and CDR2 is SMNVEV (reference sequence). Losses at the gene ends were 4 bases for V and 5 bases for J; bases not matched to a gene: 9. This CDR3 is built from 16 residues.